A single sample gave rise to the 30 T cell receptor beta chains below, sequenced in a study of blood T cell repertoires in COVID-19 (dated by TCRdb to about 2020). Libraries were built with the immunoSEQ multiplex PCR assay. Drawn from immuneACCESS, this table holds only the in-frame rearrangements with V and J called that TCRdb kept. Clones are partly lost; checked studies trace under half to an unresolved V gene and leave the rest unexplained. The sample profile shows some 280,000 clones; 70% to 90% of them were found once. The top ten hold about 4% of the sample. The source material was peripheral blood. These receptors were taken from a woman aged 45-65 years with active or convalescent COVID-19.

V usage is TRBV5-1 and J usage is TRBJ2-1; TRBD2 is a possible D gene (6 bases). V was pared by 1 base and J by 8 bases, with 10 bases between. This CDR3 is 13 amino acids long. Per germline, CDR1 SGHRS and CDR2 YFSETQ. The CDR3 region is CASSLTSPDEQFF. CDR3 bases: TGCGCCAGCAGCTTGACTAGCCCCGATGAGCAGTTCTTC.

The V call is TRBV6-2 or TRBV6-3, the J call TRBJ1-3, with 7 positions matching TRBD1. Germline CDR1 MNHEY, CDR2 SVGEGT. Trimming removed 2 bases from V and 2 bases from J; junction bases left unmatched: 3. The CDR3 extends over 15 amino acids. The CDR3 bases are TGTGCCAGCAGTTACACAGGGGCAGCTGGAAACACCATATATTTT. Residues: CASSYTGAAGNTIYF.

The genes are TRBV15 and TRBJ2-5; TRBD2 matches at 7 bases. J lost 3 bases, V lost 0 bases, and 4 bases had no gene match. The CDR3 has 15 residues. Germline V gene lookup returns CDR1 LNHNV and CDR2 YYDKDF (reference sequence). In nucleotides, the CDR3 is TGTGCCACCAGCAGAGATAAAGCGGGAAAAGAGACCCAGTACTTC. Protein: CATSRDKAGKETQYF.

Turning to this clone: An end of the junction differs from the germline gene, which may be a read error. The rearrangement joins TRBV4-2 to TRBJ1-4; D is unclear. In germline, CDR1 is LGHNA, CDR2 YNFKEQ. CDR3 size: 17 residues. The CDR3 protein is CASTQTVAVRRNEKLFF. The CDR3 DNA reads as TGTGCCAGCACCCAAACCGTGGCGGTCCGGCGTAATGAAAAACTGTTTTTT.

This clone was counted once. J is TRBJ1-2 and V is TRBV18; 8 bases are a match to TRBD1. J gave up 4 bases and V 5 bases, and 6 bases lay outside the gene matches. The CDR3 loop spans 14 amino acids. Germline V CDR1 and CDR2: KGHSH, LQKENI. The CDR3 sequence is CASSTRGLSYGYTF. In nucleotides, the CDR3 is TGTGCCAGCTCAACCAGGGGGCTGAGCTATGGCTACACCTTC.

The rearrangement links TRBV5-5 to TRBJ1-6, with a possible D match to TRBD1 (5 bases). V gave up 3 bases and J gave up 5 bases, with 15 bases separating them. This CDR3 is 16 amino acids long. Germline CDR1 reads SGHKS; CDR2 reads YYEKEE (reference sequence). CDR3: CASSSGVQINNSPLHF. CDR3 coding DNA: TGTGCCAGCAGCTCGGGGGTACAGATCAATAATTCACCCCTCCACTTT.

This clone occurred once. The J gene is TRBJ2-1, the V gene TRBV4-1; D remains ambiguous. Trimming took off 3 bases at V and 0 bases at J, with 15 bases between the two ends. This CDR3 is built from 17 residues. The germline V gene encodes CDR1 MGHRA and CDR2 YSYEKL. In DNA form, the CDR3 reads TGCGCCAGCAGCCATGGAATCGTGAGGAGCTCCTACAATGAGCAGTTCTTC. It codes for CASSHGIVRSSYNEQFF.

The chain carries TRBV11-3 and TRBJ2-1, with 8 nucleotides matching TRBD2. CDR1 and CDR2 from the germline V gene are SGHNT and YENEEA. The CDR3 runs 15 residues. V was pared by 4 bases and J by 9 bases, with 11 bases of the junction left unmatched. This CDR3 is CASSSDTGTRREQFF. The CDR3 DNA reads TGTGCCAGCAGCTCCGATACCGGGACTAGACGTGAGCAGTTCTTC.

V and J are TRBV4-1 and TRBJ2-6; D might be TRBD2 (5 bases). V lost 6 bases and J 2 bases, leaving 17 bases between the germline ends. The CDR3 sequence is 17 residues long. Germline loops: CDR1 MGHRA, CDR2 YSYEKL. The CDR3 DNA reads TGCGCCAGCAGTCCCCCTCGGGATTTCACTGGGGCCAACGTCCTGACTTTC. Amino acid sequence: CASSPPRDFTGANVLTF.

V is TRBV28 and J is TRBJ1-2; D not certain. Trimming shortened V by 6 bases and J by 8 bases, and 16 bases separated the two germline ends. The germline CDR1 and CDR2 sequences are MDHEN and SYDVKM. This CDR3 spans 13 amino acids. The CDR3 reads CASRPTEARGYTF. In nucleotides, the CDR3 is TGTGCCAGCAGACCGACCGAGGCGCGGGGCTACACCTTC.

V is TRBV12-3 or TRBV12-4 and J is TRBJ2-5; TRBD1 is a possible D gene (6 bases). The CDR3 is 12 amino acids. The V and J ends lost 3 bases and 10 bases respectively, with 12 bases between them. In DNA, the CDR3 is TGTGCCAGCAGTTTGAAACAGGGTCACCAGTACTTC. Its translation: CASSLKQGHQYF.

The V call is TRBV5-1, the J call TRBJ2-2, with TRBD2 identical over 9 bases. The ends lost 1 base at V and 3 bases at J; junction bases unmatched: 10. The CDR3 totals 18 residues. The germline gives CDR1 SGHRS, CDR2 YFSETQ. The CDR3 loop is CASSLSSLAGLDTGELFF. CDR3 nucleotide sequence: TGCGCCAGCAGCTTGAGCTCCCTAGCGGGATTGGACACCGGGGAGCTGTTTTTT.

This sequence joins TRBV21-1 and TRBJ1-5; the D call of TRBD1 is as the table states it, not checked on the DNA. TRBV21-1 is tagged as a pseudogene. This CDR3 has 19 amino acids. The chain's CDR3 is CASSLPFGQTMNSNQPQHF. CDR3 nucleotides: TGTGCCAGCAGCCTCCCATTTGGACAGACGATGAATAGCAATCAGCCCCAGCATTTT.

The chain recombines TRBV9 with TRBJ2-3; D gene unclear. Trimming shortened V by 0 bases and J by 1 base, and 3 bases separated the two germline ends. The length of the CDR3 is 13 residues. Germline V gene sequence: CDR1 SGDLS, CDR2 YYNGEE. The CDR3 is CASSVAGTDTQYF. DNA of the CDR3: TGTGCCAGCAGCGTAGCCGGCACAGATACGCAGTATTTT.

This chain connects TRBV30 to TRBJ2-5; D perhaps matches TRBD1 (6 bases). The ends were cut back, 2 bases at V and 5 bases at J, with 9 bases in the middle. Germline V gene data show CDR1 as GTSNPN and CDR2 as SVGIG (reference sequence). The length of the CDR3 is 12 residues. CDR3 region: CAWSNRDETQYF. CDR3 in DNA: TGTGCCTGGAGTAACAGGGACGAGACCCAGTACTTC. The whole variable domain, filled in from reference TRBV30 and TRBJ2-5, reads SQTIHQWPATLVQPVGSPLSLECTVEGTSNPNLYWYRQAAGRGLQLLFYSVGIGQISSEVPQNLSASRPQDRQFILSSKKLLLSDSGFYLCAWSNRDETQYFGPGTRLLVL.

The chain is built from TRBV28 and TRBJ1-5; D remains unclear. V was clipped by 6 bases and J by 0 bases, with 9 bases between them. The CDR3 has 14 amino acids. Germline CDR1 is MDHEN and CDR2 is SYDVKM. The CDR3 DNA reads TGTGCCAGCAGATACGCGGGTAGCAATCAGCCCCAGCATTTT. Translation: CASRYAGSNQPQHF.

This chain uses TRBV3-1 (or the pseudogene TRBV3-2) with TRBJ2-3; 7 bases line up with TRBD2. With V trimmed by 5 bases and J by 6 bases, 5 bases remained unmatched. From germline, CDR1 is LGHDT and CDR2 YNNKEL (reference sequence). The CDR3 runs to 13 residues. In nucleotides, the CDR3 is TGTGCCAGCAGCTCCAGCGGGATCGATACGCAGTATTTT. Its translation is CASSSSGIDTQYF.

The chain combines TRBV4-1 with TRBJ1-2; D is unclear. The CDR3 is 14 residues long. Germline CDR1 reads MGHRA; CDR2 reads YSYEKL. Trimming removed 1 base at V and 5 bases at J, with 11 bases between. The CDR3 sequence: CASSQAFGFYGYTF. CDR3 coding DNA: TGCGCCAGCAGCCAAGCCTTCGGTTTTTATGGCTACACCTTC.

This clone has just one count. The CDR3 region is CSARGQEAFF. The CDR3 DNA is TGCAGTGCTAGGGGGCAAGAAGCTTTCTTT. The rearrangement links TRBV20-1 to TRBJ1-1; a weak D match, TRBD1 (5 bases). This CDR3 is 10 amino acids long. Trimming shortened V by 3 bases and J by 8 bases, and 7 bases separated the two germline ends. Germline assignment: CDR1 DFQATT and CDR2 SNEGSKA (reference sequence).

The chain uses TRBV28 and TRBJ1-2; 7 bases fit TRBD1. CDR1 is MDHEN and CDR2 is SYDVKM in the germline V gene. After removal of 6 bases from V and 7 bases from J, the junction contained 8 bases not matched to a gene. CDR3 length: 13 amino acids. The CDR3 DNA sequence: TGTGCCAGCAGGAGAAGGGACAGACCTGGCTACACCTTC. Translated: CASRRRDRPGYTF.

The chain carries TRBV9 and TRBJ2-2; 7 bases line up with TRBD2. Germline-derived CDR1 and CDR2 are SGDLS and YYNGEE. The V and J ends lost 3 bases and 5 bases, in that order; junction bases with no gene match: 10. CDR3 size: 16 residues. CDR3 coding DNA: TGTGCCAGCAGCGCAGCCCCGGGGGGTGGGACCGGGGAGCTGTTTTTT. Protein: CASSAAPGGGTGELFF. Full variable domain (missing parts from reference TRBV9 and TRBJ2-2): DSGVTQTPKHLITATGQRVTLRCSPRSGDLSVYWYQQSLDQGLQFLIQYYNGEERAKGNILERFSAQQFPDLHSELNLSSLELGDSALYFCASSAAPGGGTGELFFGEGSRLTVL.

The chain carries TRBV27 and TRBJ2-7, with a tentative D call TRBD2 (7 bases). Looked up from germline, CDR1 is MNHEY and CDR2 is SMNVEV (reference sequence). The CDR3 is made up of 13 amino acids. With 9 bases removed from V and 5 bases from J, the gap between germline ends came to 17 bases. The CDR3 nucleotides read TGTGCCAGGGGGGGGACAAGGAACCACGAGCAGTACTTC. This codes for CARGGTRNHEQYF.

The rearrangement joins TRBV4-1 to TRBJ2-2; 9 nucleotides line up with TRBD2. The CDR3 runs 16 residues. J gave up 5 bases and V 1 base, and 5 bases lay outside the gene matches. The germline gives CDR1 MGHRA, CDR2 YSYEKL. CDR3 nucleotides: TGCGCCAGCAGCCAAGGGGGGAGCGGGAGGACCGGGGAGCTGTTTTTT. This encodes CASSQGGSGRTGELFF.

The rearrangement uses TRBV6-4 and TRBJ2-1; 8 nucleotides match TRBD2. Germline V lookup: CDR1 MRHNA, CDR2 SNTAGT. Losses at the gene ends were 4 bases for V and 5 bases for J; bases not matched to a gene: 7. The CDR3 is made up of 15 amino acids. The CDR3: CASSVREGGDNEQFF. CDR3 in DNA: TGTGCCAGCAGTGTTCGGGAGGGAGGGGACAATGAGCAGTTCTTC.

This clone was detected a few times. The J gene is TRBJ1-5, the V gene TRBV30; 7 bases line up with TRBD1. CDR1 GTSNPN and CDR2 SVGIG come from the germline V gene (reference sequence). This CDR3 region has 14 residues. V dropped 3 bases and J dropped 3; count of bases not matched to a gene: 5. The CDR3 DNA is TGTGCCTGGAGCCTGGGACAGAACAATCAGCCCCAGCATTTT. Translated, it gives CAWSLGQNNQPQHF.

The chain is built from TRBV24-1 and TRBJ1-5, with D perhaps TRBD1 (6 bases). Germline-derived CDR1 and CDR2 are KGHDR and SFDVKD. V gave up 9 bases and J gave up 0 bases, with 14 bases separating them. This CDR3 contains 15 residues. As DNA, the CDR3 is TGTGCCACCTCCCGACAGGCGGATAGCAATCAGCCCCAGCATTTT. It encodes CATSRQADSNQPQHF.

The chain carries TRBV6-5 and TRBJ2-7, with D possibly matching TRBD2 (5 bases). This CDR3 has 16 residues. The germline gives CDR1 MNHEY, CDR2 SVGAGI. V was cut by 0 bases and J by 4 bases, with 16 bases left in between. CDR3 in amino acids: CASSYSRGSFVYEQYF. The CDR3 nucleotides are TGTGCCAGCAGTTACTCTCGGGGATCCTTCGTTTACGAGCAGTACTTC.

The V and J genes are TRBV5-1 and TRBJ2-1, with 14 bases that match TRBD2. Germline V gene lookup returns CDR1 SGHRS and CDR2 YFSETQ. V lost 4 bases, J lost 0 bases, and 6 bases stayed unmatched. The CDR3 totals 18 residues. CDR3: CASSRRTSGRSSYNEQFF. The CDR3 DNA reads as TGCGCCAGCAGCCGCAGGACTAGCGGGAGGAGCTCCTACAATGAGCAGTTCTTC.

The chain links TRBV6-5 to TRBJ2-1, with D unresolved. The CDR3 spans 14 residues. The germline gives CDR1 MNHEY, CDR2 SVGAGI. Trimming took 6 bases from V and 2 from J, leaving 11 bases between them. The CDR3 DNA sequence: TGTGCCAGCAGGTATAACGGTCCCTACAATGAGCAGTTCTTC. This gives the protein CASRYNGPYNEQFF.

The chain couples TRBV9 to TRBJ2-1, with a possible D match to TRBD2 (5 bases). This CDR3 spans 13 amino acids. Trimming cost V 6 bases and J 5 bases, with 12 bases left between them. Germline lookup yields CDR1 SGDLS and CDR2 YYNGEE. The CDR3 here is CASNRGPDNEQFF. The CDR3 nucleotides are TGTGCCAGCAACCGAGGGCCGGACAATGAGCAGTTCTTC.